This is a list of T cell receptor beta chains from one sample in a study of persistence of HIV-infected CD4 T cells. These receptors are not linked to any known antigen. The table came from immunoSEQ multiplex PCR; TCRdb's copy has only in-frame clones and leaves some out. The profile shows more than 35,000 clones, 75% to 90% of them singletons. The input for sequencing was CD4+ T cells sorted from PBMCs after approximately 20-hour stimulation, taken from a patient who received antiretroviral therapy. The origin of the receptors is an adult man with HIV who was CMV-seropositive. The CDR3 runs from the conserved cysteine through the conserved F or W. D genes are given only for firm matches. Size is stated for part of the rows, as once, few or many counts, or as a class when the clone is expanded.

.	.	TRBV19	TRBJ2-7	TGTGCCAGTAGTATTGGGTTTGGAAAGGACGAGCAGTACTTC	CASSIGFGKDEQYF
.	TRBD1	TRBV10-3	TRBJ2-2	TGTGCCATCAGTCCGACAGGGGACACCGGGGAGCTGTTTTTT	CAISPTGDTGELFF
.	.	TRBV20-1	TRBJ1-1	TGCAGTGCTAGAGAGCGGACTGAAGCTTTCTTT	CSARERTEAFF
.	TRBD2	TRBV7-9	TRBJ2-3	TGTGCCAGCAGCTTACTAGCGGGGGGCCCAGATACGCAGTATTTT	CASSLLAGGPDTQYF
.	TRBD2	TRBV27	TRBJ2-1	TGTGCCAGCAGTCCCGTAGCGGGGGGGAACTACAATGAGCAGTTCTTC	CASSPVAGGNYNEQFF
.	.	TRBV6-5	TRBJ1-1	TGTGCCAGCAGTTCCCCGGGAGTAGGGGCTTTCTTT	CASSSPGVGAFF
.	TRBD2	TRBV9	TRBJ2-1	TGTGCCAGCAGCGTCCAGCGGGGGGGCAATGAGCAGTTCTTC	CASSVQRGGNEQFF
few	.	TRBV6-5	TRBJ1-1	TGTGCCAGCAGTTACTCTCCCAGACCTAACACTGAAGCTTTCTTT	CASSYSPRPNTEAFF
.	TRBD1	TRBV5-6	TRBJ2-2	TGTGCCAGCAGCTTGAGGGGGCCCACCGGGGAGCTGTTTTTT	CASSLRGPTGELFF
.	.	TRBV7-7	TRBJ2-3	TGTGCCAGCAGTCTCGGACTCGGGGGCGGCACAGATACGCAGTATTTT	CASSLGLGGGTDTQYF
.	.	TRBV24-1	TRBJ2-2	TGTGCCACCAGTGACCGGAGGCGCGAAACCGGGGAGCTGTTTTTT	CATSDRRRETGELFF
.	.	TRBV3-1/TRBV3-2	TRBJ1-1	TGTGCCAACAGTCGAGGGACTGAAGCTTTCTTT	CANSRGTEAFF
once	.	TRBV4-1	TRBJ2-3	TGCGCCAGCAGCCAAGGAGCGCGGGACGCAGATACGCAGTATTTT	CASSQGARDADTQYF
.	TRBD2	TRBV5-1	TRBJ2-3	TGCGCCAGCAGCTTTGGCGGACTAGCGGCGGATACGCAGTATTTT	CASSFGGLAADTQYF
.	.	TRBV6-5	TRBJ1-5	TGTGCCAGCAGTCGGGCAGGGACGGATCAGCCCCAGCATTTT	CASSRAGTDQPQHF
few	TRBD1	TRBV29-1	TRBJ2-2	TGCAGCGTTGTTCCGGGACAGGGGGCAACCGGGGAGCTGTTTTTT	CSVVPGQGATGELFF
.	TRBD1	TRBV3-1/TRBV3-2	TRBJ1-1	TGTGCCAGCAGCCAACAGGGGGTTGGCACTGAAGCTTTCTTT	CASSQQGVGTEAFF
.	.	TRBV28	TRBJ1-1	TGTGCCAGCAGTCATCCGACGGGGAACACTGAAGCTTTCTTT	CASSHPTGNTEAFF
medium-sized	TRBD1	TRBV27	TRBJ1-6	TGTGCCAGCAGTTTAGCAGGGGGTCAAAAGACCCTCCACTTT	CASSLAGGQKTLHF
.	.	TRBV6-5	TRBJ2-2	TGTGCCAGCACCATACGGGTTGAAACCGGGGAGCTGTTTTTT	CASTIRVETGELFF
medium-sized	.	TRBV6-1	TRBJ2-3	TGTGCCAGCAGTGAAGGGTGGGAGACGCAGTATTTT	CASSEGWETQYF
.	.	TRBV6-5	TRBJ1-6	TGTGCCAGCAGTTACGGGGGTGGCTCCTATAATTCACCCCTCCACTTT	CASSYGGGSYNSPLHF
.	.	TRBV6-5	TRBJ1-5	TGTGCCAGCAGCCCCTCCTTCGGGGGGAATCAGCCCCAGCATTTT	CASSPSFGGNQPQHF
once	.	TRBV3-1/TRBV3-2	TRBJ2-7	TGTGCCAGCAGCCAAATGAGTGGGGGCTACGAGCAGTACTTC	CASSQMSGGYEQYF
once	.	TRBV5-1	TRBJ2-2	TGCGCCAGCAGCTTTGGGGGTCTAATAAAGAACACCGGGGAGCTGTTTTTT	CASSFGGLIKNTGELFF
.	TRBD1	TRBV19	TRBJ2-1	TGTGCCAGTAGTTTCCGACAGGGGCTGCAGTTCTTC	CASSFRQGLQFF
few	.	TRBV20-1	TRBJ1-2	TGCAGTGCTAGTTACAGGGCGGGGTATGGCTACACCTTC	CSASYRAGYGYTF
.	.	TRBV7-6	TRBJ2-2	TGTGCCAGCAGCTTAGAAGTGCACACCGGGGAGCTGTTTTTT	CASSLEVHTGELFF
.	.	TRBV14	TRBJ1-1	TGTGCCAGCAGCCAAGTTCCAGCCAGCGGGGCTTTCTTT	CASSQVPASGAFF
.	TRBD2	TRBV7-9	TRBJ2-7	TGTGCCAGCAGCTTGGGGGGGACGGCTGCAGAGCAGTACTTC	CASSLGGTAAEQYF
.	.	TRBV9	TRBJ2-2	TGTGCCAGCAGCGTAGTGGCTTACACCGGGGAGCTGTTTTTT	CASSVVAYTGELFF
.	.	TRBV6-5	TRBJ1-5	TGTGCCAGCAGTTACGCAGGATCCGGCAATCAGCCCCAGCATTTT	CASSYAGSGNQPQHF
few	.	TRBV6-5	TRBJ1-6	TGTGCCAGCAGACTGGACAACTCCTATAATTCACCCCTCCACTTT	CASRLDNSYNSPLHF
once	.	TRBV25-1	TRBJ1-5	TGTGCCAGCAGTGAATGGGGGCACAATCAGCCCCAGCATTTT	CASSEWGHNQPQHF
.	.	TRBV27	TRBJ2-2	TGTGCCAGCAGTTTTGCAGGGATAGGCACCGGGGAGCTGTTTTTT	CASSFAGIGTGELFF
.	.	TRBV5-6	TRBJ2-2	TGTGCCAGCAGCTTGGTGGGGCGATCCAACACCGGGGAGCTGTTTTTT	CASSLVGRSNTGELFF
.	.	TRBV7-9	TRBJ1-4	TGTGCCAGCAGCTTAGGGTTGCTTCCTAGGAATGAAAAACTGTTTTTT	CASSLGLLPRNEKLFF
.	TRBD1	TRBV19	TRBJ1-6	TGTGCCAGTAGGGGGGAACAGGGGGCAAAGAATTCACCCCTCCACTTT	CASRGEQGAKNSPLHF
.	.	TRBV7-9	TRBJ2-3	TGTGCCAGCAGCCGCGGGCAGGGTTTAGATACGCAGTATTTT	CASSRGQGLDTQYF
.	.	TRBV2	TRBJ2-1	TGTGCCAGCAGTGAGAGGGGTATGGATGAGCAGTTCTTC	CASSERGMDEQFF
medium-sized	TRBD1	TRBV19	TRBJ1-2	TGTGCCAGTAGTACTCGAACCGGGACAGGGTATCGTGGCTACACCTTC	CASSTRTGTGYRGYTF
.	TRBD2	TRBV10-1	TRBJ2-3	TGCGCCAGCAGCCCTAGCGGGGGGCTGAAAGATACGCAGTATTTT	CASSPSGGLKDTQYF
.	TRBD1	TRBV6-6	TRBJ1-4	TGTGCCAGCAGTTGGCCGGGACAGGGGAATGAAAAACTGTTTTTT	CASSWPGQGNEKLFF
few	.	TRBV19	TRBJ2-2	TGTGCCAGTAGGCCGGGCCCCAACACCGGGGAGCTGTTTTTT	CASRPGPNTGELFF
.	.	TRBV5-1	TRBJ1-1	TGCGCCAGCAGGAGGGGGATAGACACTGAAGCTTTCTTT	CASRRGIDTEAFF
.	TRBD1	TRBV27	TRBJ2-2	TGTGCCAGCAGCCGTAGACCGGGACAGGGGACGAACACCGGGGAGCTGTTTTTT	CASSRRPGQGTNTGELFF
.	TRBD1	TRBV5-1	TRBJ2-2	TGCGCCAGCAGCGGGGGACAGCCTACCGGGGAGCTGTTTTTT	CASSGGQPTGELFF
.	.	TRBV4-2	TRBJ2-7	TGTGCCAGCAGCCAAGATCCCTACGAGCAGTACTTC	CASSQDPYEQYF
once	.	TRBV6-5	TRBJ2-1	TGTGCCAGCACCCTAGACAGGCACCCCTACAATGAGCAGTTCTTC	CASTLDRHPYNEQFF